Listed here are 27 T cell receptor beta chains from one sample, sequenced in a study of blood T cell repertoires in COVID-19. Sequencing used immunoSEQ multiplex PCR; TCRdb keeps in-frame clones, though not all of them. The sample has about 330,000 clones, around 88% seen once. Material for sequencing was peripheral blood. These receptors came from a woman aged 50 to 65 with acute or convalescent COVID-19.

This clone was recorded only once. Written as DNA, the CDR3 is TGTGCCAGCAGCCTCCGGCCCGGGGGCTACACCTTC. Amino acids: CASSLRPGGYTF. The chain joins TRBV3-1 (or the pseudogene TRBV3-2) to TRBJ1-2; D not certain. Between the trimmed V and J ends, which lost 4 bases and 8 bases, there was a span of 11 bases. The CDR3 length is 12 residues. Germline V gene sequence: CDR1 LGHDT, CDR2 YNNKEL (reference sequence).

This rearrangement joins TRBV3-1 (or the pseudogene TRBV3-2) to TRBJ2-1; 13 bases agree with TRBD2. Germline V gene lookup returns CDR1 LGHDT and CDR2 YNNKEL (reference sequence). This CDR3 contains 16 residues. The V gene end was trimmed by 6 bases and the J gene end by 9 bases; junction bases not matched to a gene: 11. Here the CDR3 DNA reads TGTGCCAGCAGACGATCGGGACTAGCGGGGCGTGGTGAGCAGTTCTTC. The encoded protein is CASRRSGLAGRGEQFF.

The J gene is TRBJ1-6, the V gene TRBV25-1, with 8 nucleotides matching TRBD1. The V and J ends lost 7 bases and 5 bases, in that order; junction bases with no gene match: 4. The CDR3 runs to 14 residues. Germline V gene sequence: CDR1 MGHDK, CDR2 SYGVNS. CDR3 protein: CASKQTGDNSPLHF. Here the CDR3 DNA reads TGTGCCAGCAAACAGACAGGGGATAATTCACCCCTCCACTTT.

The V gene is TRBV4-3, the J gene TRBJ2-1, with TRBD2 identical over 11 bases. There are 16 residues in the CDR3. Looked up from germline, CDR1 is LGHNA and CDR2 is YSLEER. The V segment lost 1 base and the J segment 7 bases; nucleotides outside the gene matches: 6. In DNA form, the CDR3 reads TGCGCCAGCAGCCAAGTCGGGACTAGCGGAGATAATGAGCAGTTCTTC. Amino acids: CASSQVGTSGDNEQFF.

The chain joins TRBV5-1 to TRBJ2-1; D uncertain. This CDR3 contains 14 residues. V lost 0 bases, J lost 8 bases, and 12 bases lay in between. Germline V gives CDR1 SGHRS, CDR2 YFSETQ. This CDR3 reads CASSLAPGTYEQFF. CDR3 sequence (DNA): TGCGCCAGCAGCTTGGCCCCGGGTACGTATGAGCAGTTCTTC. The full variable domain, rest sourced from reference TRBV5-1 and TRBJ2-1, is KAGVTQTPRYLIKTRGQQVTLSCSPISGHRSVSWYQQTPGQGLQFLFEYFSETQRNKGNFPGRFSGRQFSNSRSEMNVSTLELGDSALYLCASSLAPGTYEQFFGPGTRLTVL.

The chain combines TRBV6-5 with TRBJ1-1, with D hard to call. Germline CDR1 is MNHEY and CDR2 is SVGAGI. V was trimmed by 4 bases and J by 0 bases, leaving 15 bases between them. This CDR3 is 16 amino acids long. The chain's CDR3 is CASSLQNPTVNTEAFF. The CDR3 nucleotides read TGTGCCAGCAGTTTACAGAACCCGACCGTGAACACTGAAGCTTTCTTT.

The chain couples TRBV30 to TRBJ2-6; D might be TRBD2 (5 bases). CDR3 size: 15 residues. Germline V gene lookup returns CDR1 GTSNPN and CDR2 SVGIG (reference sequence). Trimming removed 2 bases at V and 1 base at J, with 9 bases between. The CDR3 region is CAWSNKRSGANVLTF. The CDR3 nucleotides are TGTGCCTGGAGTAATAAGCGGTCTGGGGCCAACGTCCTGACTTTC.

The rearrangement links TRBV7-9 to TRBJ2-3, with 10 positions matching TRBD2. CDR1 is SEHNR and CDR2 is FQNEAQ in the germline V gene (reference sequence). The trim removed 1 base at V and 1 base at J, leaving 2 bases unmatched. The CDR3 consists of 16 residues. The CDR3 region has the DNA TGTGCCAGCAGCTTAGATCTAGCGGGGGGCACAGATACGCAGTATTTT. It yields the protein CASSLDLAGGTDTQYF.

V usage is TRBV9 and J usage is TRBJ2-7; TRBD2 might be the D (6 bases). Trimming cost V 2 bases and J 2 bases, with 14 bases left between them. Germline V gene data show CDR1 as SGDLS and CDR2 as YYNGEE. This CDR3 is built from 15 residues. The CDR3, as DNA: TGTGCCAGCAGCGTGGGAGGCGGGCGAACCTACGAGCAGTACTTC. Translated: CASSVGGGRTYEQYF.

The genes are TRBV27 and TRBJ2-1, with D perhaps TRBD1 (7 bases). Per germline, CDR1 MNHEY and CDR2 SMNVEV (reference sequence). V lost 6 bases, J lost 10 bases, and 19 bases lay in between. CDR3 length equals 14 residues. For the CDR3, the DNA is TGTGCCAGCAGAAACTCGCCCAGGGGGAGGGAGCAGTTCTTC. Protein: CASRNSPRGREQFF.

This chain connects TRBV29-1 to TRBJ1-4; D is uncertain. Germline CDR1 SQVTM, CDR2 ANQGSEA. The CDR3 extends over 12 amino acids. The V end was cut by 7 bases, the J end by 3 bases, with 9 bases between. Here the CDR3 reads CSGKASNEKLFF. CDR3 DNA: TGCAGCGGAAAAGCTTCTAATGAAAAACTGTTTTTT.

The chain has TRBV30 and TRBJ1-1; D is undetermined. V shed 2 bases and J shed 3 bases, with 10 bases lying between them. The CDR3 is 13 residues long. Germline loops: CDR1 GTSNPN, CDR2 SVGIG (reference sequence). The CDR3 DNA reads TGTGCCTGGAGTCCCCGACGGGACACTGAAGCTTTCTTT. This translates into CAWSPRRDTEAFF.

This clone has only a few counts. The gene calls are TRBV7-3 and TRBJ2-7; 8 bases align to TRBD2. The CDR3 is made up of 15 amino acids. V was pared by 8 bases and J by 2 bases, with 11 bases of the junction left unmatched. The germline gives CDR1 SGHTA, CDR2 FQGTGA. CDR3 bases: TGTGCCAGCGCCCCGGAGGATAGCGGGACCTACGAGCAGTACTTC. This gives the protein CASAPEDSGTYEQYF.

The rearrangement joins TRBV10-3 to TRBJ2-3; a possible D gene is TRBD1 (5 bases). Germline V gives CDR1 ENHRY, CDR2 SYGVKD. The length of the CDR3 is 13 residues. V was clipped by 0 bases and J by 5 bases, with 6 bases between them. The CDR3 nucleotides are TGTGCCATCAGTGAGTCGACAGAAGATACGCAGTATTTT. Translating gives CAISESTEDTQYF.

V is TRBV6-2 or TRBV6-3 and J is TRBJ1-1, with a weak D call TRBD1 (6 bases). This CDR3 contains 14 residues. Germline V gene data show CDR1 as MNHEY and CDR2 as SVGEGT. V was clipped by 5 bases and J by 5 bases, with 15 bases between them. The CDR3: CASSAQGRRTEAFF. CDR3 nucleotide sequence: TGTGCCAGCAGTGCTCAGGGGCGGAGGACTGAAGCTTTCTTT.

The chain has TRBV27 and TRBJ2-1, with a tentative D call TRBD2 (5 bases). Germline V gene data show CDR1 as MNHEY and CDR2 as SMNVEV (reference sequence). Trimming removed 4 bases at V and 4 bases at J, with 20 bases between. The CDR3 runs 17 residues. CDR3 loop: CASSSRLSLADYNEQFF. CDR3 nucleotide sequence: TGTGCCAGCAGTTCGCGTTTGAGCCTAGCAGATTACAATGAGCAGTTCTTC.

CDR3 nucleotide sequence: TGTGCCAGCAGTGAAGGCCACAGGGGACGTGAAGCTTTCTTT. As protein: CASSEGHRGREAFF. The genes are TRBV6-1 and TRBJ1-1; the match to TRBD1 covers 7 bases. The CDR3 runs to 14 residues. The germline CDR1 and CDR2 sequences are MNHNS and SASEGT. V lost 1 base and J lost 7; bases outside the gene matches: 6.

This clone was picked up a small number of times. This chain connects TRBV7-8 to TRBJ1-2; D is possibly TRBD1 (5 bases). The germline gives CDR1 SGHVS, CDR2 FQNEAQ. The V end lost 4 bases, the J end lost 6 bases, and 15 bases lay between the germline ends. The CDR3 runs to 14 residues. CDR3 coding DNA: TGTGCCAGCAGCTCAGGAGGGGTCGTGGATGGCTACACCTTC. Amino acids: CASSSGGVVDGYTF.

This clone was seen a handful of times. The chain is built from TRBV5-1 and TRBJ1-4; TRBD1 matches 7 bases. Germline CDR1 is SGHRS and CDR2 is YFSETQ. This CDR3 region has 16 residues. With V trimmed by 3 bases and J by 5 bases, 10 bases remained unmatched. The CDR3 loop is CASSSTPGQSNEKLFF. CDR3 coding DNA: TGCGCCAGCAGCTCGACTCCGGGACAGAGCAATGAAAAACTGTTTTTT.

This chain joins TRBV7-8 and TRBJ2-7; D may be TRBD2 (6 bases). This CDR3 contains 16 residues. Germline lookup yields CDR1 SGHVS and CDR2 FQNEAQ. The ends were cut back, 5 bases at V and 0 bases at J, with 17 bases in the middle. The CDR3 DNA reads TGTGCCAGCAGCCGAGGTCAGGGAGGAAGCTCCTACGAGCAGTACTTC. The encoded protein is CASSRGQGGSSYEQYF.

The genes are TRBV29-1 and TRBJ2-3, with 8 bases lining up with TRBD1. The CDR3 is 14 residues long. V gave up 6 bases and J gave up 5 bases; unmatched junction bases: 10. Germline V lookup: CDR1 SQVTM, CDR2 ANQGSEA. CDR3 sequence: CSVPDRARIDTQYF. CDR3 nucleotide sequence: TGCAGCGTGCCGGACAGGGCGCGCATAGATACGCAGTATTTT.

The V call is TRBV4-1, the J call TRBJ2-3, with TRBD1 identical over 7 bases. The CDR3 has 13 residues. Looked up from germline, CDR1 is MGHRA and CDR2 is YSYEKL. Losses at the gene ends were 2 bases for V and 6 bases for J; bases not matched to a gene: 2. The DNA of the CDR3 is TGCGCCAGCAGCCAAACAGGGGTGGATACGCAGTATTTT. This encodes CASSQTGVDTQYF.

The chain employs TRBV10-2 and TRBJ2-3; D unclear. The CDR3 has 14 amino acids. Germline CDR1 WSHSY, CDR2 SAAADI. V was shortened by 0 bases and J by 5 bases, with 9 bases between the two germline ends. The CDR3 protein is CASSESTVGDTQYF. The CDR3 bases are TGCGCCAGCAGTGAGTCTACGGTTGGAGATACGCAGTATTTT.

The table lists this clone with a few counts. The chain carries TRBV5-6 and TRBJ2-7; 14 bases align to TRBD2. CDR1 is SGHDT and CDR2 is YYEEEE in the germline V gene. The CDR3 covers 14 residues. Trimming cost V 4 bases and J 5 bases; bases outside gene matches: 2. In DNA, the CDR3 is TGTGCCAGCAGCCTGGGACTAGCGGGAGACGAGCAGTACTTC. Protein: CASSLGLAGDEQYF.

The chain uses TRBV29-1 and TRBJ2-5, with 9 positions matching TRBD2. CDR3 size: 14 residues. With 0 bases clipped from V and 13 bases from J, the junction kept 12 bases outside the gene matches. Looked up from germline, CDR1 is SQVTM and CDR2 is ANQGSEA. This chain's CDR3 is CSVEDDLLEAGGYF. As DNA, the CDR3 is TGCAGCGTTGAAGACGACCTTCTTGAAGCGGGAGGGTACTTC. The full variable domain, its missing parts supplied by reference TRBV29-1 and TRBJ2-5, is SAVISQKPSRDICQRGTSLTIQCQVDSQVTMMFWYRQQPGQSLTLIATANQGSEATYESGFVIDKFPISRPNLTFSTLTVSNMSPEDSSIYLCSVEDDLLEAGGYFGPGTRLLVL.

The chain is built from TRBV28 and TRBJ1-2; maybe TRBD1 (6 bases). In germline, CDR1 is MDHEN, CDR2 SYDVKM. Between the trimmed V and J ends, which lost 1 base and 2 bases, there was a span of 8 bases. This CDR3 comprises 14 residues. CDR3 sequence (DNA): TGTGCCAGCAGTTTATTGCAGGGGAACTATGGCTACACCTTC. Protein: CASSLLQGNYGYTF.

The chain carries TRBV7-3 and TRBJ2-1; 8 bases agree with TRBD2. Germline values: CDR1 SGHTA, CDR2 FQGTGA. This CDR3 spans 15 amino acids. J gave up 3 bases and V 5 bases, and 6 bases lay outside the gene matches. The CDR3 loop is CASSPLSGSYNEQFF. CDR3 nucleotide sequence: TGTGCCAGCAGCCCCTTGAGCGGGAGCTACAATGAGCAGTTCTTC. Supplemented by reference TRBV7-3 and TRBJ2-1, the full variable domain reads GAGVSQTPSNKVTEKGKYVELRCDPISGHTALYWYRQSLGQGPEFLIYFQGTGAADDSGLPNDRFFAVRPEGSVSTLKIQRTERGDSAVYLCASSPLSGSYNEQFFGPGTRLTVL.